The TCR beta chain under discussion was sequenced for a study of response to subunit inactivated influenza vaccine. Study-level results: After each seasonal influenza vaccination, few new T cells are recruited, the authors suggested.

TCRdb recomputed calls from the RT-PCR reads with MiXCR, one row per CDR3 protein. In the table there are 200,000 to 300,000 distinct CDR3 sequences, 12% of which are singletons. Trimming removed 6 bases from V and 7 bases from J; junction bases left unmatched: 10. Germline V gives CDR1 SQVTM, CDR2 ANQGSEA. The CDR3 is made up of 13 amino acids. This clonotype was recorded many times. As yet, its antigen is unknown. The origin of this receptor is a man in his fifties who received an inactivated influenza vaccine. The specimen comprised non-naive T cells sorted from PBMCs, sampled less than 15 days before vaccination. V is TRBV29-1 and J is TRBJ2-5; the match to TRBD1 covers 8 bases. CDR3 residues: CSVAGQVVGTQYF. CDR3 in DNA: TGCAGCGTGGCGGGACAGGTGGTAGGGACCCAGTACTTC.